The present TCR beta chain was sequenced within a study of blood T cell repertoires in COVID-19. Across the whole study: The analysed material was cDNA or gDNA that came from T cells, B-cell-depleted T cells, or PBMCs.

Germline values: CDR1 PRHDT, CDR2 FYEKMQ (reference sequence). V trimming: 5 bases; J trimming: 10 bases; junction bases outside the gene matches: 8. This CDR3 has 14 residues. The study drew participants aged roughly 18 to 89 years from 20 to 30 US areas. Allocation to cohorts depended on clinical history reported by the participants. The assay was immunoSEQ multiplex PCR, and TCRdb's table has in-frame clones only and misses some. The table includes a few hundred thousand clones, approximately 91% detected once. The material sequenced was PBMCs or T cells enriched from blood (not recorded which). This receptor was taken from a woman in her 30s who had been exposed to COVID-19. The J gene is TRBJ1-6, the V gene TRBV13; 7 bases agree with TRBD1. CDR3 DNA: TGTGCCAGCAGCCCTGGGACAGCAGGATCACCCCTCCACTTT. This codes for CASSPGTAGSPLHF.